The sample holds many counts of the clone carrying this T cell receptor beta chain. The entry originates in a study of metastatic and nonmetastatic thyroid tumors. TCRdb used MiXCR to call clones anew from the PCR reads. The repertoire holds about 31,000 clones, roughly 19% seen once, with 22% in the top ten. No patient received treatment before thyroid surgery. The sequencing sample was made of blood. The receptor's source is a female donor with papillary thyroid cancer or a benign thyroid nodule (not recorded which). Some clones in this sample may be carry-over from other donors' samples.

The CDR3 DNA is TGCGCCAGCAGTGAGTCTGGGGGCTGGACTGAAGCTTTCTTT. This sequence encodes CASSESGGWTEAFF. The chain has TRBV10-2 and TRBJ1-1, with a possible D match to TRBD1 (6 bases). V was shortened by 0 bases and J by 5 bases, with 10 bases between the two germline ends. Germline CDR1 and CDR2: WSHSY and SAAADI. This CDR3 is built from 14 residues.